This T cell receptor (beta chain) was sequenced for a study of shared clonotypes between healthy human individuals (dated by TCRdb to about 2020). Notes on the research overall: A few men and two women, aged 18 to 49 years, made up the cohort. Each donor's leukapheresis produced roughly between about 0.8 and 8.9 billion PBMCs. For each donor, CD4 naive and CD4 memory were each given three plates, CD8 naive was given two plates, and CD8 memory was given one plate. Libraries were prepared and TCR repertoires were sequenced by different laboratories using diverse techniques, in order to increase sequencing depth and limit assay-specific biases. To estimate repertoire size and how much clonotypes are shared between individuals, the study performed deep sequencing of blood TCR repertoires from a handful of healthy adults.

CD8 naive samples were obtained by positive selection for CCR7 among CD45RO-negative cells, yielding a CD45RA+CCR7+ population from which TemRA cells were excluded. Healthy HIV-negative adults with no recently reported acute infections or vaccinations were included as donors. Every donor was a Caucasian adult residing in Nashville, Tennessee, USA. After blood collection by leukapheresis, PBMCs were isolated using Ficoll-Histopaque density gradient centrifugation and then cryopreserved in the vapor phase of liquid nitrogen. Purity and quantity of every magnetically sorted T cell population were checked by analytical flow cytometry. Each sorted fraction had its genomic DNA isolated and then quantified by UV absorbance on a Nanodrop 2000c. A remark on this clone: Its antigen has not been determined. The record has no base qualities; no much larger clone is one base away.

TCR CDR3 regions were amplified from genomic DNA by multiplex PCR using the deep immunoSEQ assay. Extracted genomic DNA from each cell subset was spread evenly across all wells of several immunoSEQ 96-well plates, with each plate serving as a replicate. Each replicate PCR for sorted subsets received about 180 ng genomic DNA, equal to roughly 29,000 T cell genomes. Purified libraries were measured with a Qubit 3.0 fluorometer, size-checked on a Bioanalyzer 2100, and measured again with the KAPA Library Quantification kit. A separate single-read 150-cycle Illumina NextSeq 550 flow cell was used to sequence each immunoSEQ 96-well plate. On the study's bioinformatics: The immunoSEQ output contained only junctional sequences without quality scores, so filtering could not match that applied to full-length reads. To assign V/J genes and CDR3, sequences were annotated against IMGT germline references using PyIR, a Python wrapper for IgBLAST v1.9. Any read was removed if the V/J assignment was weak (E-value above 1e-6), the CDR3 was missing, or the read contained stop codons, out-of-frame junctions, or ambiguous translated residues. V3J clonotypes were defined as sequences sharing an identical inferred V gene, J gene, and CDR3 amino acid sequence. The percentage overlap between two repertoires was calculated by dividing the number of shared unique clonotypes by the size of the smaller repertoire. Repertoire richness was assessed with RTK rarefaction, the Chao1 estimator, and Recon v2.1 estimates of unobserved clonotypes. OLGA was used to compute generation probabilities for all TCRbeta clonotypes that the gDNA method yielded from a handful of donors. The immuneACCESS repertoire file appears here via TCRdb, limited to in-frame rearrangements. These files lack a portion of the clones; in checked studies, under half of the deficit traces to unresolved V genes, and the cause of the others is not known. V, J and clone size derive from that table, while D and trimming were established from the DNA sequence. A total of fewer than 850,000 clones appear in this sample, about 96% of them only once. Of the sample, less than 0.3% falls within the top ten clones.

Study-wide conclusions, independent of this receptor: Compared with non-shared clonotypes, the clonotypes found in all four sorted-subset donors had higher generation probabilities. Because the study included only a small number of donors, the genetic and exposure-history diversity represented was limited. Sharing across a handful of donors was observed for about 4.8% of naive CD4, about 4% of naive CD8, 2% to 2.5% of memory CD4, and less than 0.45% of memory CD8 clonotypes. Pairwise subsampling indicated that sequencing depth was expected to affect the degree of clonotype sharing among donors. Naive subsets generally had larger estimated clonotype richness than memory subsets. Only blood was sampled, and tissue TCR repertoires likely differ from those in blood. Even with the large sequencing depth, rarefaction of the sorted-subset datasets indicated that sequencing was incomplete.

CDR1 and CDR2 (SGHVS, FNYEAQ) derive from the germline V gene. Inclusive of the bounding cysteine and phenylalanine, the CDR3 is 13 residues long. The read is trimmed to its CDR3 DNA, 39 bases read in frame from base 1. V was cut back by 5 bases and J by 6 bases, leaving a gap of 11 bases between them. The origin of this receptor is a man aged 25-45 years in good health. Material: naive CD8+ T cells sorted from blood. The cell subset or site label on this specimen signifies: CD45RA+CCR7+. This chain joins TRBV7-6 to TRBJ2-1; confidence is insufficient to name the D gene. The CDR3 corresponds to CASSPGVGNEQFF. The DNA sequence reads TGTGCCAGCAGCCCTGGGGTGGGCAATGAGCAGTTCTTC.